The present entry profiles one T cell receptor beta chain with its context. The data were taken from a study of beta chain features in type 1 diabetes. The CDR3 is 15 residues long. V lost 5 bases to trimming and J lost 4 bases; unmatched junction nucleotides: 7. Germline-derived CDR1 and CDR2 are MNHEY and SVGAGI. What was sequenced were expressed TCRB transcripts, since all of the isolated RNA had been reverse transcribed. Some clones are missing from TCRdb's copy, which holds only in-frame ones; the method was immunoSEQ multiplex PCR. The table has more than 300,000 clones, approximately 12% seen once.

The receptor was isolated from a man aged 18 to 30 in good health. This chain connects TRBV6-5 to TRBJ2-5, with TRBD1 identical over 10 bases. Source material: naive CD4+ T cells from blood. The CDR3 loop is CASSHPGQGTETQYF. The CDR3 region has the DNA TGTGCCAGCAGTCACCCGGGACAGGGGACAGAGACCCAGTACTTC.